One sample yielded the 8 T cell receptor beta chains listed below, sequenced in a study of T cell repertoires in cytomegalovirus infection. TCRdb independently ran MiXCR on the reads; one entry per CDR3 protein. The sample consists of about 900,000 distinct CDR3 sequences, around 30% of them appearing once. Antigens for these TCRs are unknown. The material was cultured CD8+ T cells from PBMCs, obtained from culture after CMV antigen stimulation. The receptors derive from a human donor in good health (CMV status not recorded). Some clones in this sample may be carry-over from other donors' samples.

V gene TRBV25-1 combines with J gene TRBJ1-1; the D is unclear. Germline CDR1 and CDR2: MGHDK and SYGVNS. The germline V and J ends were trimmed by 0 bases and 3 bases, with 5 bases remaining between them. The CDR3 totals 13 residues. The CDR3 here is CASSEYKDTEAFF. Written as DNA, the CDR3 is TGTGCCAGCAGTGAATATAAGGACACTGAAGCTTTCTTT. Variable domain in full (rest from reference TRBV25-1 and TRBJ1-1): EADIYQTPRYLVIGTGKKITLECSQTMGHDKMYWYQQDPGMELHLIHYSYGVNSTEKGDLSSESTVSRIRTEHFPLTLESARPSHTSQYLCASSEYKDTEAFFGQGTRLTVV.

This clonotype has only a few counts. This sequence joins TRBV7-6 and TRBJ2-7, with 9 bases matching TRBD2. The length of the CDR3 is 14 residues. From germline, CDR1 is SGHVS and CDR2 FNYEAQ. The V and J ends lost 5 bases and 6 bases, in that order; junction bases with no gene match: 8. The CDR3 DNA is TGTGCCAGCAGCGAACGCGGGGGGGATGTCGAGCAGTACTTC. Protein: CASSERGGDVEQYF.

This clonotype occurred many times. This rearrangement joins TRBV12-3 or TRBV12-4 to TRBJ2-1; no reliable D call. V lost 7 bases, J lost 8 bases, and 21 bases lay in between. This CDR3 has 15 residues. The CDR3 DNA follows: TGTGCCAGCACCTTCTCTACCCTGAGGTTGGATGAGCAGTTCTTC. Its translation: CASTFSTLRLDEQFF.

This clonotype has more than one count but fewer than ten. This chain uses TRBV20-1 with TRBJ1-5; the match to TRBD1 covers 7 bases. The ends lost 1 base at V and 2 bases at J; junction bases unmatched: 2. CDR1 is DFQATT and CDR2 is SNEGSKA in the germline V gene (reference sequence). The CDR3 is made up of 14 amino acids. As DNA, the CDR3 is TGCAGTGCTAGAGGTGGGACAGGCAATCAGCCCCAGCATTTT. Protein: CSARGGTGNQPQHF.

V is TRBV29-1 and J is TRBJ1-1; 9 bases align to TRBD1. V lost 7 bases, J lost 2 bases, and 11 bases stayed unmatched. This CDR3 comprises 15 residues. Germline V gives CDR1 SQVTM, CDR2 ANQGSEA. This CDR3 is CSASYRGLGNTEAFF. In nucleotides, the CDR3 is TGCAGCGCTTCCTACAGGGGGCTGGGAAACACTGAAGCTTTCTTT.

J is TRBJ1-2 and V is TRBV4-1; no reliable D call. V lost 0 bases to trimming and J lost 5 bases, with 13 bases between them. CDR1 MGHRA and CDR2 YSYEKL come from the germline V gene. This CDR3 is 15 amino acids long. CDR3 protein: CASSQDFGPIYGYTF. As DNA, the CDR3 is TGCGCCAGCAGCCAAGATTTCGGGCCGATTTATGGCTACACCTTC.

V usage is TRBV27 and J usage is TRBJ1-1; a possible D gene is TRBD1 (6 bases). V lost 2 bases and J lost 5, with 15 bases in between. Per germline, CDR1 MNHEY and CDR2 SMNVEV (reference sequence). The CDR3 sequence is 15 residues long. The CDR3 is CASSLERGQGTEAFF. CDR3 sequence (DNA): TGTGCCAGCAGTTTAGAAAGGGGCCAGGGGACTGAAGCTTTCTTT.

This clonotype has a handful of counts. The chain links TRBV7-9 to TRBJ2-1, with 8 bases fitting TRBD2. CDR1 and CDR2 from the germline V gene are SEHNR and FQNEAQ (reference sequence). The CDR3 loop spans 14 amino acids. V lost 5 bases and J lost 6; bases outside the gene matches: 6. The CDR3 loop is CASSPGTSGNEQFF. CDR3 in DNA: TGTGCCAGCAGCCCCGGGACTAGTGGCAATGAGCAGTTCTTC. The variable domain in full, with the rest retrieved from reference TRBV7-9 and TRBJ2-1, is DTGVSQNPRHKITKRGQNVTFRCDPISEHNRLYWYRQTLGQGPEFLTYFQNEAQLEKSRLLSDRFSAERPKGSFSTLEIQRTEQGDSAMYLCASSPGTSGNEQFFGPGTRLTVL.